The 6 T cell receptor beta chains given below trace back to one sample, sequenced in a study of cytomegalovirus exposure and HLA in healthy donors. The PCR was carried out with 60 Vbeta primers and 13 Jbeta primers. TCRdb keeps only in-frame clones here, not all; method: immunoSEQ multiplex PCR. Counted here are about 100,000 clones, over 75% occurring once; the ten biggest clones make up approximately 5%. Source material: PBMCs. All receptors come from a young woman in good health and CMV-seropositive.

This clone was detected once. The chain carries TRBV5-6 and TRBJ1-5; 7 bases fit TRBD1. The V gene's germline CDR1 is SGHDT and CDR2 YYEEEE. V was pared by 0 bases and J by 4 bases, with 4 bases of the junction left unmatched. The CDR3 has 15 amino acids. The CDR3 protein is CASSLAAGGNQPQHF. The CDR3 DNA reads as TGTGCCAGCAGCTTGGCGGCAGGGGGTAATCAGCCCCAGCATTTT.

The gene calls are TRBV5-4 and TRBJ2-7; a weak D match, TRBD2 (5 bases). The CDR3 loop spans 12 amino acids. V was shortened by 0 bases and J by 7 bases, with 8 bases between the two germline ends. Germline CDR1 and CDR2: SGHNT and YYREEE (reference sequence). DNA for the CDR3: TGTGCCAGCAGCTTGGGGTCGGGGGAGCAGTACTTC. Protein: CASSLGSGEQYF.

The chain carries TRBV6-1 and TRBJ2-7; weak D call: TRBD2 (6 bases). This CDR3 contains 15 residues. From germline, CDR1 is MNHNS and CDR2 SASEGT. V was cut by 1 base and J by 0 bases, with 10 bases left in between. Written as DNA, the CDR3 is TGTGCCAGCAGTGAAGGGCGGGGTTTCTCCTACGAGCAGTACTTC. It yields the protein CASSEGRGFSYEQYF.

This chain connects TRBV2 to TRBJ2-1, with 11 bases that match TRBD1. Per the germline V gene, CDR1 is SNHLY and CDR2 is FYNNEI. Trimming removed 6 bases from V and 6 bases from J; junction bases left unmatched: 4. This CDR3 region has 14 residues. CDR3 loop: CASRDRGPGNEQFF. The DNA of the CDR3 is TGTGCCAGCAGGGACAGGGGGCCTGGCAATGAGCAGTTCTTC.

The chain combines TRBV6-5 with TRBJ2-7, with 8 bases lining up with TRBD1. V was clipped by 5 bases and J by 3 bases; unmatched bases: 0. Germline V lookup: CDR1 MNHEY, CDR2 SVGAGI. The CDR3 is 12 residues long. CDR3 bases: TGTGCCAGCAGTGGACAGGGCTACGAGCAGTACTTC. Its protein product is CASSGQGYEQYF.

The chain has TRBV5-1 and TRBJ2-7; TRBD2 matches 10 bases. This CDR3 region has 14 residues. J was trimmed by 4 bases and V by 3 bases; bases with no gene match: 4. CDR1 is SGHRS, CDR2 YFSETQ, per germline. The CDR3 loop reads CASSSSGSMYEQYF. The CDR3 region has the DNA TGCGCCAGCAGCTCTAGCGGGAGTATGTACGAGCAGTACTTC.